This TCR beta chain was recorded in a study of T cell clonality in common variable immunodeficiency. Overall study findings and caveats: In common variable immunodeficiency, TCR beta chains reportedly carried fewer deletions and N-nucleotide insertions.

This clone has a handful of counts. As yet, its antigen is unknown. The sequenced fragment ends 3 residues before the CDR3 boundary, so the rest is inferred from the germline J gene. Assay used: immunoSEQ multiplex PCR; TCRdb lists only in-frame clones, some missing. This sample comprises 30,000 to 40,000 clones, none seen once only. Blood came from CVID subjects not ill and not taking immunomodulatory or immunosuppressive medication. The germline V and J ends were trimmed by 6 bases and 1 base, with 21 bases remaining between them. Germline values: CDR1 MNHGY, CDR2 SAAAGT. This CDR3 is built from 17 residues.

The chain links TRBV6-8 to TRBJ1-2, with unresolved D. The sequence came from a human donor with common variable immunodeficiency. Sequenced input: peripheral blood mononuclear cells. The CDR3 bases that were read are TGTGCCAGCAGCCAGGAGGCCTGGAAGGTACTTAACTATGGC. Translation gives CASSQEAWKVLNYG. The CDR3 as a whole reads CASSQEAWKVLNYGYTF.